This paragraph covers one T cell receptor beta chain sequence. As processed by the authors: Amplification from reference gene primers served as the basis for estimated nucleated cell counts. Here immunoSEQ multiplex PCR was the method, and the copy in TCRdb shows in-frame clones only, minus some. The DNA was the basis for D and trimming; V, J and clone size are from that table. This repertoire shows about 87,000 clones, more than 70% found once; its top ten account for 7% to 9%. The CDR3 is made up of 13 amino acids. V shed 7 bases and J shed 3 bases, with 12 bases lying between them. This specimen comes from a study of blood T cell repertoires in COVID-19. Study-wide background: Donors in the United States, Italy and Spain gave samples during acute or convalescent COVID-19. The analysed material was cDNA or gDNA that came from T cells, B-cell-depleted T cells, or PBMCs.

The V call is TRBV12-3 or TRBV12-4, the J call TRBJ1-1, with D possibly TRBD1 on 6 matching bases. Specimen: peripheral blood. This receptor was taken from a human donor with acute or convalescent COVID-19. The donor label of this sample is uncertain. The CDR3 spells CASTAQGDTEAFF. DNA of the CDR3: TGTGCCAGCACCGCACAGGGTGACACTGAAGCTTTCTTT.